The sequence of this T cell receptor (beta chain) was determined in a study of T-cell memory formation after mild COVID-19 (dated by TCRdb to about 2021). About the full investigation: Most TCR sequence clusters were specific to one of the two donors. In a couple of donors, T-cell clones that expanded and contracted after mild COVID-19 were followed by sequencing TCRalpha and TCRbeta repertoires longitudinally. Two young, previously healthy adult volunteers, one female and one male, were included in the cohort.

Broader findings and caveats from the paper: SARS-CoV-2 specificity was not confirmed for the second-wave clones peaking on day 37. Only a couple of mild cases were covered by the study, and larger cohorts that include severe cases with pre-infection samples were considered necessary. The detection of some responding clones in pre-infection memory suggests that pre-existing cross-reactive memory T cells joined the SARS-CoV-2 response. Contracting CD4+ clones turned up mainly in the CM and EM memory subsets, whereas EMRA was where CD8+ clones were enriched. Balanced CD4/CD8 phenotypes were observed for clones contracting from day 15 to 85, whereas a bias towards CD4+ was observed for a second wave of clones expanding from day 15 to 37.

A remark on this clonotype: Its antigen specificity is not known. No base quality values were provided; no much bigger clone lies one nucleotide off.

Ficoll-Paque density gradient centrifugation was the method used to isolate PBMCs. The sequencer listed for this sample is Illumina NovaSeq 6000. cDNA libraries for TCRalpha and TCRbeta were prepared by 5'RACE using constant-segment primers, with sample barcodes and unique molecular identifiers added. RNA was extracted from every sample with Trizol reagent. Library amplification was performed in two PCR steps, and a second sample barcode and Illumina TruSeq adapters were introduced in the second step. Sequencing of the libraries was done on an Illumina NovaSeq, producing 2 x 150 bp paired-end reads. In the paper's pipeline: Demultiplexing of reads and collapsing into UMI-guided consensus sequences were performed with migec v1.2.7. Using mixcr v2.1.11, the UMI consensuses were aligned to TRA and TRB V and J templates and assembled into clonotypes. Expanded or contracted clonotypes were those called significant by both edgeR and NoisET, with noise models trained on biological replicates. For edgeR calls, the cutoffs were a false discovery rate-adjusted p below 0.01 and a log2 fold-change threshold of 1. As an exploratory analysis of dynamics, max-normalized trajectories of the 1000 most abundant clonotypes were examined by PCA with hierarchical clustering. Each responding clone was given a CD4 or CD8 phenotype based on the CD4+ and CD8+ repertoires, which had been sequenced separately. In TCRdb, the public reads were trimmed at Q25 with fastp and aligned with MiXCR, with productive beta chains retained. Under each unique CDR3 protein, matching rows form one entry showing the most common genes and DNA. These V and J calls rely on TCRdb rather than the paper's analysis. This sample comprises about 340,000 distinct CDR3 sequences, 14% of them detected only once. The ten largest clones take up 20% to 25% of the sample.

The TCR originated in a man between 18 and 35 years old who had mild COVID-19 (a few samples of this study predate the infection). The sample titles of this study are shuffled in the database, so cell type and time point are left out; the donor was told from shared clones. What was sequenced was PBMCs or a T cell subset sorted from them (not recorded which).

The DNA sequence follows: TGTGCCAGCAGCTCGGAGGGCAGATACACCGGGGAGCTGTTTTTT. The encoded protein is CASSSEGRYTGELFF. Recombination joined TRBV9 with TRBJ2-2, and TRBD2 may be the D gene, going by 6 matching bases. Between the V and J ends, shortened by 4 bases and 3 bases respectively, the junction contains 13 bases. Reading the germline V gene gives CDR1 SGDLS and CDR2 YYNGEE. The CDR3 goes from the cysteine to the phenylalanine over 15 residues. Of the read, only the CDR3 DNA is kept; its 45 bases are in frame from base 1.